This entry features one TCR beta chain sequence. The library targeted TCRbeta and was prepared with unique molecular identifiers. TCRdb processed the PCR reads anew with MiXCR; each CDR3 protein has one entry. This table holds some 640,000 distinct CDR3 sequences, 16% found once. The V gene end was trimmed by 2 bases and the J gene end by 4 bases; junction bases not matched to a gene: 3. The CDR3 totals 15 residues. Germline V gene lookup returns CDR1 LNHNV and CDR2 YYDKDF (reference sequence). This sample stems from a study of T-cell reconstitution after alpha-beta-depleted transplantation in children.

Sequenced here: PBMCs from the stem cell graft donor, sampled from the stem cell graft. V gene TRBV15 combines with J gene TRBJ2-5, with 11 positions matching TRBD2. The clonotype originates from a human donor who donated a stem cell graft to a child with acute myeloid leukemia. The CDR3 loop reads CATSRIAGGRETQYF. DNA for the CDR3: TGTGCCACCAGCAGAATAGCGGGGGGGCGAGAGACCCAGTACTTC.